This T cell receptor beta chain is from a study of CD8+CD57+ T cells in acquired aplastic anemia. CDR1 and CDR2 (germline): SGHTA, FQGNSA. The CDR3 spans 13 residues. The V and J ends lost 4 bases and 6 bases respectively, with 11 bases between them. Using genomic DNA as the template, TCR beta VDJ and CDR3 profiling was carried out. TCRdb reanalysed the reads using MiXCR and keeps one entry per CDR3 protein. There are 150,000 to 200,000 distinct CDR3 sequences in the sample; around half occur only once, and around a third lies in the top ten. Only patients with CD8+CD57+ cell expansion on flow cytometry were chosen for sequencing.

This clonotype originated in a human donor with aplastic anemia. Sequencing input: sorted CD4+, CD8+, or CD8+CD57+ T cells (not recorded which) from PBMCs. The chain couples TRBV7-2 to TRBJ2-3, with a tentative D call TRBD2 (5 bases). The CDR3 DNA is TGTGCCAGCAGCTCCCTAACTAGGGATACGCAGTATTTT. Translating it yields CASSSLTRDTQYF.